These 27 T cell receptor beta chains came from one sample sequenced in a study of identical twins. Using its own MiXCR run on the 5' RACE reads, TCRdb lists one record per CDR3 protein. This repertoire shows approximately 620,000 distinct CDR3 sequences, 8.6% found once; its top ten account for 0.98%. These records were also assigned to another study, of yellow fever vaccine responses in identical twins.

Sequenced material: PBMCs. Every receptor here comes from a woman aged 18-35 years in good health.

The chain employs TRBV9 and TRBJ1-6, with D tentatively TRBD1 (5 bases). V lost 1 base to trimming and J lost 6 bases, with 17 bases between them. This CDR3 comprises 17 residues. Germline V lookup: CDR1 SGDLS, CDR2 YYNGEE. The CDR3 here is CASSVIWGSVFNSPLHF. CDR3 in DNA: TGTGCCAGCAGCGTAATTTGGGGGTCAGTATTTAATTCACCCCTCCACTTT. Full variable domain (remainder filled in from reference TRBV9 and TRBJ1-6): DSGVTQTPKHLITATGQRVTLRCSPRSGDLSVYWYQQSLDQGLQFLIQYYNGEERAKGNILERFSAQQFPDLHSELNLSSLELGDSALYFCASSVIWGSVFNSPLHFGNGTRLTVT.

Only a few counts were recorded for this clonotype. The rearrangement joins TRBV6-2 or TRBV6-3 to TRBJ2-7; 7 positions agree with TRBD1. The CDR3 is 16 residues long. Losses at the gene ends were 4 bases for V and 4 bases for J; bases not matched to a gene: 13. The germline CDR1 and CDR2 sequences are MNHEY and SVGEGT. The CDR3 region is CASSFGMGQTRYEQYF. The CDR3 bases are TGTGCCAGCAGTTTTGGGATGGGACAGACAAGATACGAGCAGTACTTC.

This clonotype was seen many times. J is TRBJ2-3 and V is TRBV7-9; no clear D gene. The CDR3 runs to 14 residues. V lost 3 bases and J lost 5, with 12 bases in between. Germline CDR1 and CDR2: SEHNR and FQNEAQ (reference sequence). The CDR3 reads CASSLVFGGDTQYF. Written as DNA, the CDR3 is TGTGCCAGCAGCTTGGTCTTTGGTGGAGATACGCAGTATTTT.

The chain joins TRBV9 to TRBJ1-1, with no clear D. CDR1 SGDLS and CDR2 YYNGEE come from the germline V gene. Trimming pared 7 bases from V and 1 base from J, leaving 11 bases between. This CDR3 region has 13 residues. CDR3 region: CASGAVRNTEAFF. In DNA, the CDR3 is TGTGCCAGCGGCGCGGTTAGGAACACTGAAGCTTTCTTT.

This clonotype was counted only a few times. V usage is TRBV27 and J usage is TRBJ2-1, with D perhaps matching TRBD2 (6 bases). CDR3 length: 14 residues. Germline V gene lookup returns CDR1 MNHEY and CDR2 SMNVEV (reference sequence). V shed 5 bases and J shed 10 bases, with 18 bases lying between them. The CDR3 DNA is TGTGCCAGCAGTCCGGGACTCGACCTAGGAGAGCAGTTCTTC. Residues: CASSPGLDLGEQFF.

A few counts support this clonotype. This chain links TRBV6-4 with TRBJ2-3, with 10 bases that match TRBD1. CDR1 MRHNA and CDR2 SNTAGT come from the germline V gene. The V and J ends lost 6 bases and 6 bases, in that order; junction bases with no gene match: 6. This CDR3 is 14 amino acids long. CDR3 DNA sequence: TGTGCCAGCAGGATGGGACAGGGGAGCGATACGCAGTATTTT. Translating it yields CASRMGQGSDTQYF.

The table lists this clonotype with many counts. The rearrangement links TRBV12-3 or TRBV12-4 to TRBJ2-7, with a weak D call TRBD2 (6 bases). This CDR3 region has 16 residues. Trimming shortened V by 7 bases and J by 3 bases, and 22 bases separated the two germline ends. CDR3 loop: CASTGRWTMSYYEQYF. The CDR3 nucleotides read TGTGCCAGCACCGGAAGGTGGACTATGAGCTACTACGAGCAGTACTTC.

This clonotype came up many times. The CDR3 nucleotides read TGTGCCACCAGCAGTACGGGGGGGGAAAAACTGTTTTTT. Translation: CATSSTGGEKLFF. J is TRBJ1-4 and V is TRBV15; D may be TRBD1 (5 bases). Germline CDR1 reads LNHNV; CDR2 reads YYDKDF (reference sequence). V lost 3 bases and J 8 bases, leaving 10 bases between the germline ends. The CDR3 totals 13 residues.

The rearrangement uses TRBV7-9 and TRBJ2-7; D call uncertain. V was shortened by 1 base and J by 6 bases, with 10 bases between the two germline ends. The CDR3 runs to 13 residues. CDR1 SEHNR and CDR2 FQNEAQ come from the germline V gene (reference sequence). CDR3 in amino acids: CASSLGSDVEQYF. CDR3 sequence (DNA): TGTGCCAGCAGCTTAGGAAGTGATGTCGAGCAGTACTTC.

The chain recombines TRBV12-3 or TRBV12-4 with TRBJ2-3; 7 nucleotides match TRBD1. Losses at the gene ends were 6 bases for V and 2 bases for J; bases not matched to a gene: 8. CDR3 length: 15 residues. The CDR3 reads CASSPGQAPTDTQYF. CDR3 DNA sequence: TGTGCCAGCAGCCCTGGACAGGCCCCCACAGATACGCAGTATTTT.

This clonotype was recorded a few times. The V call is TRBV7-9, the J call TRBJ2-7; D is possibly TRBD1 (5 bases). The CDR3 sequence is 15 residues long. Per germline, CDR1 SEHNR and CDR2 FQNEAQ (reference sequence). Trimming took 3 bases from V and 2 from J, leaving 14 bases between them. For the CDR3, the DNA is TGTGCCAGCAGCTTTTCAGGACAAAAGGCCTACGAGCAGTACTTC. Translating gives CASSFSGQKAYEQYF. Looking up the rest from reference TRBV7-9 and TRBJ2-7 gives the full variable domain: DTGVSQNPRHKITKRGQNVTFRCDPISEHNRLYWYRQTLGQGPEFLTYFQNEAQLEKSRLLSDRFSAERPKGSFSTLEIQRTEQGDSAMYLCASSFSGQKAYEQYFGPGTRLTVT.

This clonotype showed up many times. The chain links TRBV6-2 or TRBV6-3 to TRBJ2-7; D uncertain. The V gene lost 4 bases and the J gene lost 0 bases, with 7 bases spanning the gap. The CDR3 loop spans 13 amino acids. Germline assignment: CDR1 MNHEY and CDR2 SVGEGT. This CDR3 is CASSWAPSYEQYF. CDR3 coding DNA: TGTGCCAGCAGTTGGGCACCCTCCTACGAGCAGTACTTC.

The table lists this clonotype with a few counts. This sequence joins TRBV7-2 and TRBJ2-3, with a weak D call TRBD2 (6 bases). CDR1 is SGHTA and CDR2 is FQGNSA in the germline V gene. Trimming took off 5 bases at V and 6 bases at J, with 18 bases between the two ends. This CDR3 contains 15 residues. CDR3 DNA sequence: TGTGCCAGCAGCCCTTCGCCGGCGGGATCGGATACGCAGTATTTT. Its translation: CASSPSPAGSDTQYF.

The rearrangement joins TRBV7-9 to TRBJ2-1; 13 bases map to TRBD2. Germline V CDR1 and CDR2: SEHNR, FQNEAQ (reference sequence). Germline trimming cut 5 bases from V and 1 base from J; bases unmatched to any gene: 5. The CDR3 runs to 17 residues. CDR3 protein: CASSPGTSGNSYNEQFF. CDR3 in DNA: TGTGCCAGCAGCCCCGGGACTAGCGGGAATTCCTACAATGAGCAGTTCTTC.

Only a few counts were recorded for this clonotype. The CDR3 protein is CASSPLGRHEQFF. The DNA of the CDR3 is TGCGCCAGCAGCCCCCTCGGGCGCCATGAGCAGTTCTTC. This chain uses TRBV5-1 with TRBJ2-1; no clear D gene. The CDR3 spans 13 residues. CDR1 is SGHRS and CDR2 is YFSETQ in the germline V gene. The V gene lost 4 bases and the J gene lost 8 bases, with 13 bases spanning the gap.

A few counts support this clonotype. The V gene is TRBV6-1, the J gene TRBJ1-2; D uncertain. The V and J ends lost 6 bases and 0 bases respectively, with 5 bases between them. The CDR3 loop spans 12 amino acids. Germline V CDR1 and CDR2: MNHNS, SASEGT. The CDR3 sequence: CASRQANYGYTF. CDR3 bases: TGTGCCAGCAGACAAGCTAACTATGGCTACACCTTC.

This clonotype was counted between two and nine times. CDR3 residues: CASSPLMRELGTTDEQYF. CDR3 sequence (DNA): TGTGCCAGCTCACCACTGATGAGAGAGCTAGGGACGACCGACGAGCAGTACTTC. This sequence joins TRBV18 and TRBJ2-7; perhaps D is TRBD1 or TRBD2 (5 bases each). Germline loops: CDR1 KGHSH, CDR2 LQKENI. The CDR3 runs 18 residues. V lost 1 base and J lost 5, with 24 bases in between.

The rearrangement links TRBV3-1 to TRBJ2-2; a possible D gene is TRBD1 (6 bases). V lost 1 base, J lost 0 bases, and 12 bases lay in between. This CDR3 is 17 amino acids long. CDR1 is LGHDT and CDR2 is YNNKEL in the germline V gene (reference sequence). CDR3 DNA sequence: TGTGCCAGCAGCCAAGGCCCCGACAGGCCGAACACCGGGGAGCTGTTTTTT. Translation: CASSQGPDRPNTGELFF. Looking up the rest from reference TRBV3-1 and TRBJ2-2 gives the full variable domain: DTAVSQTPKYLVTQMGNDKSIKCEQNLGHDTMYWYKQDSKKFLKIMFSYNNKELIINETVPNRFSPKSPDKAHLNLHINSLELGDSAVYFCASSQGPDRPNTGELFFGEGSRLTVL.

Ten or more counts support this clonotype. The CDR3 region is CASSVDRAYEQYF. The CDR3 coding sequence is TGTGCCAGCAGTGTCGACAGGGCCTACGAGCAGTACTTC. V and J are TRBV6-2 or TRBV6-3 and TRBJ2-7, with 7 bases matching TRBD1. The trim removed 5 bases at V and 2 bases at J, leaving 3 bases unmatched. There are 13 residues in the CDR3. Germline CDR1 reads MNHEY; CDR2 reads SVGEGT.

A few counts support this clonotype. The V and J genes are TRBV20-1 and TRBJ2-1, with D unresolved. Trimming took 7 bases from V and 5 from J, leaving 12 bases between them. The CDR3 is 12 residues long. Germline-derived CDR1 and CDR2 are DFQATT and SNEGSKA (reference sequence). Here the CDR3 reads CSGYSVNNEQFF. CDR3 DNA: TGCAGTGGGTACTCCGTTAACAATGAGCAGTTCTTC.

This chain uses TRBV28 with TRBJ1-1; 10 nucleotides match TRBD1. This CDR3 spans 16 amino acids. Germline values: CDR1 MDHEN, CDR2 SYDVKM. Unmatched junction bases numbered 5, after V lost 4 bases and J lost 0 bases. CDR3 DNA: TGTGCCAGCAGTTCCAGACAGGGGGCCATGAACACTGAAGCTTTCTTT. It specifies CASSSRQGAMNTEAFF.

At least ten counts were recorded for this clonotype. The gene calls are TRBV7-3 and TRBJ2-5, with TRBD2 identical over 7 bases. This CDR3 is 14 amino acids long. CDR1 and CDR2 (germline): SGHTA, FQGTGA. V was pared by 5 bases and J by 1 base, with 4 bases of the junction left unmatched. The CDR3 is CASSVSGTQETQYF. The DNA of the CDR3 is TGTGCCAGCAGCGTAAGCGGGACCCAAGAGACCCAGTACTTC.

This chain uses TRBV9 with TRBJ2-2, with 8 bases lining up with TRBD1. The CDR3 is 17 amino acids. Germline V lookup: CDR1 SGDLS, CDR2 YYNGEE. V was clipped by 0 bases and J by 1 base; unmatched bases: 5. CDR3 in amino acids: CASSVGPGQGNTGELFF. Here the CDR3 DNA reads TGTGCCAGCAGCGTAGGGCCCGGACAGGGGAACACCGGGGAGCTGTTTTTT.

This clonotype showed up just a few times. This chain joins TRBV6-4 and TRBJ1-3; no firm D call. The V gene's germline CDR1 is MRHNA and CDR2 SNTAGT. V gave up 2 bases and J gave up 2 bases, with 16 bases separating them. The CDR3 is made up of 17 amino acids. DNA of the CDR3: TGTGCCAGCAGTGACCCCAGACACCCGCGTGCTGGAAACACCATATATTTT. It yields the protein CASSDPRHPRAGNTIYF.

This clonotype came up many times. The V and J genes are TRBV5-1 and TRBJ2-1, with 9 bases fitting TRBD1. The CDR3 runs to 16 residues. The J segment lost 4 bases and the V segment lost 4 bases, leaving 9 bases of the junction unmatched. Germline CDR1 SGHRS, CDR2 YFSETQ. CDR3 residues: CASSPTGTGYYNEQFF. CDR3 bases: TGCGCCAGCAGCCCGACCGGGACAGGGTATTACAATGAGCAGTTCTTC.

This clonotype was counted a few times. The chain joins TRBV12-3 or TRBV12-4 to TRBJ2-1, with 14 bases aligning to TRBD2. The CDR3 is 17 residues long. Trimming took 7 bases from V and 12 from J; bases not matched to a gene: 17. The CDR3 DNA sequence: TGTGCCAGCACCCCCGGGGCCCTGACTAGCGGGAGGGCCGGGCAGTTCTTC. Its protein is CASTPGALTSGRAGQFF.

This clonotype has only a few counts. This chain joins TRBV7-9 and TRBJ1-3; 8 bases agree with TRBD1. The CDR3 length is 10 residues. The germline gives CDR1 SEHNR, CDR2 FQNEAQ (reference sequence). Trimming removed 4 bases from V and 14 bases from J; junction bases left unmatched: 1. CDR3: CASSSDRVYF. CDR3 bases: TGTGCCAGCAGCTCGGACAGGGTATATTTT.